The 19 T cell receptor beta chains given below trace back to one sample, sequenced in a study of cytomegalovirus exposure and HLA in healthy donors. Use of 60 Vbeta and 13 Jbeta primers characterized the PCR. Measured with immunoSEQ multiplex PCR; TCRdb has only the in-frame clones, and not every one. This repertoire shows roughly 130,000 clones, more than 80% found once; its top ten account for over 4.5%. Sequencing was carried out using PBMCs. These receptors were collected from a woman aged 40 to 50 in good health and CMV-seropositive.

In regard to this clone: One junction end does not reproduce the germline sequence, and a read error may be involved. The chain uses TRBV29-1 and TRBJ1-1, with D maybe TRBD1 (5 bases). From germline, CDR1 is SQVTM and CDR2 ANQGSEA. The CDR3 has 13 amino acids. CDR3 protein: CSVEEGVKTEAFF. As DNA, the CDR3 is TGCAGCGTTGAAGAAGGGGTGAAAACTGAAGCTTTCTTT.

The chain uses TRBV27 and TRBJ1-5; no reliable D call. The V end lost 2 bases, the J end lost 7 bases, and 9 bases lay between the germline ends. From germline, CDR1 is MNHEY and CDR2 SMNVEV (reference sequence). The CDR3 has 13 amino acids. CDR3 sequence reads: CASSLKSLQPQHF. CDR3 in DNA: TGTGCCAGCAGTTTAAAGAGTCTCCAGCCCCAGCATTTT.

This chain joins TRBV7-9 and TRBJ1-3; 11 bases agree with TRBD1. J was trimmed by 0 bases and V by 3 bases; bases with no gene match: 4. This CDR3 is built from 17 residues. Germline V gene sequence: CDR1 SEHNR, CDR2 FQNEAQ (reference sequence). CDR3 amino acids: CASSFSGQGVSGNTIYF. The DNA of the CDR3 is TGTGCCAGCAGCTTCTCGGGACAGGGGGTCTCTGGAAACACCATATATTTT.

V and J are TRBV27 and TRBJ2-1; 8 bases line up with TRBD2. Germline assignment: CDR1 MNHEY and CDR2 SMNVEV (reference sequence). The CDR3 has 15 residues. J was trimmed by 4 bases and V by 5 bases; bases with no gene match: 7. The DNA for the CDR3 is TGTGCCAGCAGTCCTTCTAGCGGGCTATACAATGAGCAGTTCTTC. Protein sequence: CASSPSSGLYNEQFF.

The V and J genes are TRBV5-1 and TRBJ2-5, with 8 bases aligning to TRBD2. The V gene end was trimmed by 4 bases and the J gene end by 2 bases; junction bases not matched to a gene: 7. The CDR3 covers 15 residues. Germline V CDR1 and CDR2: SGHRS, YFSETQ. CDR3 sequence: CASSPRTSRQETQYF. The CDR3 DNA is TGCGCCAGCAGCCCTAGGACTAGCCGTCAAGAGACCCAGTACTTC.

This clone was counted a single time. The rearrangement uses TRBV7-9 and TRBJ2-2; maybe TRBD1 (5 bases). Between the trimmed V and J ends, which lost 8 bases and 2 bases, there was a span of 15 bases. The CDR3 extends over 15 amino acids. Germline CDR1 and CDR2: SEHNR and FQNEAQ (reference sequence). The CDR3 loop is CASPTVQVNTGELFF. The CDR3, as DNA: TGTGCCAGCCCTACCGTACAGGTTAACACCGGGGAGCTGTTTTTT.

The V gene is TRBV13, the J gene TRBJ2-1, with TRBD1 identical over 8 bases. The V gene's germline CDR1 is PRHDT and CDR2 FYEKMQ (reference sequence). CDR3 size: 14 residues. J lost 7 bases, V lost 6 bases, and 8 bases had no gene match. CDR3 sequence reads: CASRLGQGLNEQFF. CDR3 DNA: TGTGCCAGCAGACTCGGACAGGGTTTGAATGAGCAGTTCTTC.

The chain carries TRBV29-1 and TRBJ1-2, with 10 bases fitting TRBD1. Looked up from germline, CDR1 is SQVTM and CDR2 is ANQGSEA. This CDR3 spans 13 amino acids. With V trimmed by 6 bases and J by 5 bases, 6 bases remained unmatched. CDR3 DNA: TGCAGCGTAGACAGGGGGCGAGAGTATGGCTACACCTTC. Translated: CSVDRGREYGYTF.

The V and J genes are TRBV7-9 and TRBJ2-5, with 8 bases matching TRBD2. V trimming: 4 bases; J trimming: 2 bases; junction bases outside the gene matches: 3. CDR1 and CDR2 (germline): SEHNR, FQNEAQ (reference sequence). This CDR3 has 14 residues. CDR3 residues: CASSSLAAQETQYF. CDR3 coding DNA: TGTGCCAGCAGCTCACTAGCGGCTCAAGAGACCCAGTACTTC.

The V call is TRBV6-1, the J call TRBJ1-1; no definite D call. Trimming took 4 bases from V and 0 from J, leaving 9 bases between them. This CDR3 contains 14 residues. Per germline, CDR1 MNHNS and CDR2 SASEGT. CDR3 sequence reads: CASSVRLLNTEAFF. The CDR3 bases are TGTGCCAGCAGTGTAAGACTGTTGAACACTGAAGCTTTCTTT.

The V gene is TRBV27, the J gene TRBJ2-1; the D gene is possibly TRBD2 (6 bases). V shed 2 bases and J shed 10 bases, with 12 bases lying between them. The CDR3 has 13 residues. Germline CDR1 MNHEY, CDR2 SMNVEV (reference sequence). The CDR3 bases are TGTGCCAGCAGTTTAAATCGACGGGGGGAGCAGTTCTTC. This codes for CASSLNRRGEQFF.

CDR3 sequence reads: CASSAPQGLGNTGELFF. Here the CDR3 DNA reads TGTGCCAGCAGCGCCCCTCAGGGCTTGGGGAACACCGGGGAGCTGTTTTTT. The chain joins TRBV9 to TRBJ2-2; perhaps TRBD1 as D (5 bases). Trimming pared 3 bases from V and 1 base from J, leaving 16 bases between. Germline CDR1 SGDLS, CDR2 YYNGEE. The CDR3 sequence is 17 residues long.

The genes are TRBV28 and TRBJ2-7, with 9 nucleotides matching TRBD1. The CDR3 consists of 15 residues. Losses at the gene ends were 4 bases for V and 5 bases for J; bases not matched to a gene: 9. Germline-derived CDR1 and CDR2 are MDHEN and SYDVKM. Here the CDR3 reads CASSSAGTGIHEQYF. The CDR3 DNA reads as TGTGCCAGCAGTTCGGCCGGGACAGGGATCCACGAGCAGTACTTC.

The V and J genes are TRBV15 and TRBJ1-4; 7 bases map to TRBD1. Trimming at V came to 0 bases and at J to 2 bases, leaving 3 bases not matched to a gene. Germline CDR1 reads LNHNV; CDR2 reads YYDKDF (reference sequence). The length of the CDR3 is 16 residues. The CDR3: CATSRDLGQTNEKLFF. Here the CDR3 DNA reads TGTGCCACCAGCAGAGATCTGGGACAGACTAATGAAAAACTGTTTTTT.

The CDR3: CASSESTGDYGYTF. In nucleotides, the CDR3 is TGCGCCAGCAGTGAGTCGACAGGGGACTATGGCTACACCTTC. V and J are TRBV10-2 and TRBJ1-2; 8 nucleotides match TRBD1. The V segment lost 0 bases and the J segment 3 bases; nucleotides outside the gene matches: 0. The CDR3 is 14 residues long. The germline V gene has CDR1 WSHSY and CDR2 SAAADI.

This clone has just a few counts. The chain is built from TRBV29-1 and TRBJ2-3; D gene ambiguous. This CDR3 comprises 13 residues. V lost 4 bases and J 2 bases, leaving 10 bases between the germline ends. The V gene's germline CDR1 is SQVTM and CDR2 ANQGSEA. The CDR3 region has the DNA TGCAGCGTTGCTGCCCAGTACACAGATACGCAGTATTTT. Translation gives CSVAAQYTDTQYF.

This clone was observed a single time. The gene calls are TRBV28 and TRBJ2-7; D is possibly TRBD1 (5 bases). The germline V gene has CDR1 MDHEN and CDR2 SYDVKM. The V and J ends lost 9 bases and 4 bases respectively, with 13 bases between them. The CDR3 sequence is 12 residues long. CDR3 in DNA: TGTGCCAGTACCGGACAACTATACGAGCAGTACTTC. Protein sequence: CASTGQLYEQYF.

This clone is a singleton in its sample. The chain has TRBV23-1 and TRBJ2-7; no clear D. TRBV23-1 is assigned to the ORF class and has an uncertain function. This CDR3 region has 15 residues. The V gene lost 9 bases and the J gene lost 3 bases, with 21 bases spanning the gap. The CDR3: CARPAPAREDYEQYF. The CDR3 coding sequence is TGCGCCAGGCCGGCCCCCGCTAGAGAGGACTACGAGCAGTACTTC.

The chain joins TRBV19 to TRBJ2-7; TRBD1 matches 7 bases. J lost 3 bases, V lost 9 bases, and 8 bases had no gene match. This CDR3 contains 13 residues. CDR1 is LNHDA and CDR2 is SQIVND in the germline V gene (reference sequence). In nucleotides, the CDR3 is TGTGCCAGCAAATCGCAGGGGGTCTACGAGCAGTACTTC. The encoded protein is CASKSQGVYEQYF.